A single sample gave rise to the 27 T cell receptor beta chains below, sequenced in a study of T cell responses to AZD1222 COVID-19 vaccine. Profiled with immunoSEQ multiplex PCR; TCRdb holds only in-frame clones, not every one. Of about 84,000 clones detected, around nine tenths appear once; the ten largest clones hold 11%. The sample consisted of peripheral blood, taken 28 days after the second AZD1222 dose. These receptors originate from an adult who received the AZD1222 COVID-19 vaccine.

The chain couples TRBV24-1 to TRBJ2-5; the match to TRBD2 covers 7 bases. The CDR3 consists of 16 residues. Germline V lookup: CDR1 KGHDR, CDR2 SFDVKD. J gave up 5 bases and V 1 base, and 9 bases lay outside the gene matches. CDR3 in amino acids: CATSDFGLVRTETQYF. The CDR3, as DNA: TGTGCCACCAGTGATTTTGGACTAGTAAGGACGGAGACCCAGTACTTC.

The V gene is TRBV4-3, the J gene TRBJ2-7; D may be TRBD2 (5 bases). V was trimmed by 0 bases and J by 6 bases, leaving 9 bases between them. CDR1 LGHNA and CDR2 YSLEER come from the germline V gene. The CDR3 has 13 residues. The CDR3 spells CASSQDLGVEQYF. CDR3 sequence (DNA): TGCGCCAGCAGCCAAGATCTCGGGGTCGAGCAGTACTTC.

This sequence joins TRBV7-2 and TRBJ1-2; possible D gene TRBD1, 5 bases. The CDR3 runs to 16 residues. The V gene lost 3 bases and the J gene lost 0 bases, with 14 bases spanning the gap. Germline assignment: CDR1 SGHTA and CDR2 FQGNSA. CDR3 region: CASSLSRQTSNYGYTF. DNA for the CDR3: TGTGCCAGCAGCTTGTCCAGACAGACTTCTAACTATGGCTACACCTTC.

The chain joins TRBV7-2 to TRBJ1-1; D remains unclear. Germline CDR1 and CDR2: SGHTA and FQGNSA. Trimming shortened V by 5 bases and J by 0 bases, and 10 bases separated the two germline ends. The CDR3 extends over 14 amino acids. Here the CDR3 DNA reads TGTGCCAGCAGCCCGACAAGCATGAACACTGAAGCTTTCTTT. The encoded protein is CASSPTSMNTEAFF. Variable domain in full (rest from reference TRBV7-2 and TRBJ1-1): GAGVSQSPSNKVTEKGKDVELRCDPISGHTALYWYRQSLGQGLEFLIYFQGNSAPDKSGLPSDRFSAERTGGSVSTLTIQRTQQEDSAVYLCASSPTSMNTEAFFGQGTRLTVV.

The chain uses TRBV28 and TRBJ1-1, with D possibly matching TRBD1 (6 bases). The CDR3 has 14 residues. V was shortened by 5 bases and J by 0 bases, with 10 bases between the two germline ends. CDR1 is MDHEN and CDR2 is SYDVKM in the germline V gene. The CDR3 nucleotides are TGTGCCAGCAGTGCAGGGGATCTGAACACTGAAGCTTTCTTT. This sequence encodes CASSAGDLNTEAFF.

The chain employs TRBV29-1 and TRBJ2-3; D tentatively reads TRBD1 or TRBD2 (5 bases each). Trimming removed 1 base from V and 2 bases from J, with 7 bases in between. From germline, CDR1 is SQVTM and CDR2 ANQGSEA. The CDR3 is made up of 13 amino acids. In DNA, the CDR3 is TGCAGCGTTGAAGGAGGGGCCACAGATACGCAGTATTTT. This gives the protein CSVEGGATDTQYF.

This chain links TRBV7-2 with TRBJ2-2; no firm D call. The V end was cut by 3 bases, the J end by 7 bases, with 12 bases between. Per the germline V gene, CDR1 is SGHTA and CDR2 is FQGNSA. The CDR3 length is 14 residues. CDR3 coding DNA: TGTGCCAGCAGCTTGTCCGCCGGCGGCGGGGAGCTGTTTTTT. This translates into CASSLSAGGGELFF.

The chain couples TRBV28 to TRBJ1-5, with a tentative D call TRBD1 (5 bases). Trimming pared 11 bases from V and 2 bases from J, leaving 10 bases between. Germline CDR1 is MDHEN and CDR2 is SYDVKM. CDR3 length equals 12 residues. In DNA, the CDR3 is TGTGCCGGTCAGACAGGCAATCAGCCCCAGCATTTT. Protein sequence: CAGQTGNQPQHF.

The chain uses TRBV27 and TRBJ1-5; 8 bases align to TRBD1. The CDR3 is made up of 16 amino acids. The V segment lost 0 bases and the J segment 8 bases; nucleotides outside the gene matches: 9. Germline CDR1 and CDR2: MNHEY and SMNVEV (reference sequence). CDR3 region: CASSLSGQGVGEPQHF. The CDR3 nucleotides read TGTGCCAGCAGTTTATCCGGACAGGGAGTAGGTGAGCCCCAGCATTTT.

CDR3 residues: CASSKLAGGTDTQYF. Written as DNA, the CDR3 is TGTGCCAGCAGCAAACTAGCGGGGGGCACAGATACGCAGTATTTT. The chain links TRBV25-1 to TRBJ2-3, with 11 bases matching TRBD2. The CDR3 extends over 15 amino acids. The germline V gene has CDR1 MGHDK and CDR2 SYGVNS. J was trimmed by 1 base and V by 6 bases; bases with no gene match: 3.

The chain is built from TRBV5-5 and TRBJ2-7; 7 bases are a match to TRBD2. Germline V gene data show CDR1 as SGHKS and CDR2 as YYEKEE (reference sequence). V shed 0 bases and J 0 bases; nucleotides not matched to a gene: 3. The CDR3 is made up of 15 amino acids. In DNA, the CDR3 is TGTGCCAGCAGCTTGGGCGGGGGTAGCTCCTACGAGCAGTACTTC. It is translated as CASSLGGGSSYEQYF.

V usage is TRBV19 and J usage is TRBJ2-3; no clear D gene. Germline values: CDR1 LNHDA, CDR2 SQIVND (reference sequence). The V gene lost 4 bases and the J gene lost 2 bases, with 7 bases spanning the gap. CDR3 length: 13 amino acids. Written as DNA, the CDR3 is TGTGCCAGTAGTAGAGATACCACAGATACGCAGTATTTT. This translates into CASSRDTTDTQYF.

CDR3 sequence reads: CATSRDAGRGGNIQYF. CDR3 in DNA: TGTGCCACCAGCAGAGACGCAGGGAGGGGCGGAAACATTCAGTACTTC. The chain links TRBV15 to TRBJ2-4; 7 bases fit TRBD2. J was trimmed by 6 bases and V by 0 bases; bases with no gene match: 8. Germline values: CDR1 LNHNV, CDR2 YYDKDF (reference sequence). The CDR3 totals 16 residues.

This clone was seen only a few times. The chain employs TRBV7-2 and TRBJ1-1; a weak D match, TRBD1 (6 bases). The CDR3 totals 14 residues. Germline CDR1 SGHTA, CDR2 FQGNSA. Trimming stripped 7 bases from V and 5 bases from J, with 17 bases between. The CDR3 coding sequence is TGTGCCAGCATATGGACGGGGCAGGGGACTGAAGCTTTCTTT. Its translation is CASIWTGQGTEAFF.

This chain's CDR3 is CASSPDRGNQPQHF. For the CDR3, the DNA is TGTGCCAGCAGCCCTGACAGGGGGAATCAGCCCCAGCATTTT. This chain connects TRBV7-9 to TRBJ1-5; 9 positions agree with TRBD1. J was trimmed by 4 bases and V by 5 bases; bases with no gene match: 3. Germline V gene lookup returns CDR1 SEHNR and CDR2 FQNEAQ (reference sequence). The CDR3 extends over 14 amino acids.

In this sample, this clone turned up once. The V call is TRBV7-2, the J call TRBJ2-7; tentatively, D is TRBD2 (6 bases). This CDR3 comprises 17 residues. Trimming cost V 0 bases and J 0 bases, with 15 bases left between them. Germline V gene lookup returns CDR1 SGHTA and CDR2 FQGNSA. This CDR3 reads CASSLAFSAGSSYEQYF. Written as DNA, the CDR3 is TGTGCCAGCAGCTTAGCTTTTTCCGCGGGAAGCTCCTACGAGCAGTACTTC.

The chain carries TRBV7-2 and TRBJ2-1; D uncertain. Per germline, CDR1 SGHTA and CDR2 FQGNSA. The germline V and J ends were trimmed by 7 bases and 7 bases, with 17 bases remaining between them. The CDR3 loop spans 14 amino acids. CDR3 coding DNA: TGTGCCAGCATGCTAGAACCTAAAAGGAATGAGCAGTTCTTC. This codes for CASMLEPKRNEQFF.

The gene calls are TRBV28 and TRBJ1-1; maybe TRBD1 (5 bases). CDR1 MDHEN and CDR2 SYDVKM come from the germline V gene. CDR3 length equals 16 residues. V was clipped by 3 bases and J by 0 bases, with 14 bases between them. The CDR3 coding sequence is TGTGCCAGCAGTTTGCAAGGGGATCCTATGAACACTGAAGCTTTCTTT. It codes for CASSLQGDPMNTEAFF.

The chain is built from TRBV29-1 and TRBJ2-7; tentative D call: TRBD2 (6 bases). CDR1 SQVTM and CDR2 ANQGSEA come from the germline V gene. V was pared by 7 bases and J by 3 bases, with 25 bases between. The CDR3 is made up of 16 amino acids. The CDR3 protein is CSAGSTRRGVNYEQYF. The DNA for the CDR3 is TGCAGCGCGGGATCTACTAGGCGGGGAGTTAACTACGAGCAGTACTTC.

The chain carries TRBV23-1 and TRBJ2-3; D is unresolved. TRBV23-1 is identified as an open reading frame with a role that is uncertain. The CDR3 loop spans 11 amino acids. Trimming shortened V by 8 bases and J by 1 base, and 4 bases separated the two germline ends. This CDR3 reads CASAGTDTQYF. In DNA, the CDR3 is TGCGCCAGCGCAGGCACAGATACGCAGTATTTT.

V is TRBV7-2 and J is TRBJ1-4; D perhaps matches TRBD1 (6 bases). Trimming removed 5 bases at V and 6 bases at J, with 13 bases between. Germline CDR1 and CDR2: SGHTA and FQGNSA. This CDR3 comprises 14 residues. The CDR3 protein is CASSPQRGYEKLFF. CDR3 DNA: TGTGCCAGCAGCCCACAGAGGGGGTATGAAAAACTGTTTTTT. Variable domain in full (rest from reference TRBV7-2 and TRBJ1-4): GAGVSQSPSNKVTEKGKDVELRCDPISGHTALYWYRQSLGQGLEFLIYFQGNSAPDKSGLPSDRFSAERTGGSVSTLTIQRTQQEDSAVYLCASSPQRGYEKLFFGSGTQLSVL.

For the CDR3, the DNA is TGTGCCAGCAGCCACAACGCCAGGGCTGGGCGAGGGTACACCGGGGAGCTGTTTTTT. Its translation: CASSHNARAGRGYTGELFF. The chain is built from TRBV5-6 and TRBJ2-2, with D perhaps TRBD1 or TRBD2 (5 bases each). The CDR3 is 19 amino acids. Germline values: CDR1 SGHDT, CDR2 YYEEEE. V dropped 4 bases and J dropped 3 bases, with 25 bases sitting between them.

CDR3 in DNA: TGTGCCAGCAGCTCACCGGGACAGGGGGCCGGGGAGCTGTTTTTT. It yields the protein CASSSPGQGAGELFF. The chain employs TRBV28 and TRBJ2-2; 11 bases map to TRBD1. The CDR3 loop spans 15 amino acids. J was trimmed by 6 bases and V by 6 bases; bases with no gene match: 6. CDR1 MDHEN and CDR2 SYDVKM come from the germline V gene.

The chain employs TRBV7-9 and TRBJ2-3; D remains unclear. The CDR3 is 14 amino acids. The germline gives CDR1 SEHNR, CDR2 FQNEAQ (reference sequence). V gave up 4 bases and J gave up 0 bases, with 8 bases separating them. The CDR3 region has the DNA TGTGCCAGCAGCTCACCTACTAGCACAGATACGCAGTATTTT. Protein sequence: CASSSPTSTDTQYF.

The genes are TRBV6-1 and TRBJ2-5; D call uncertain. Per the germline V gene, CDR1 is MNHNS and CDR2 is SASEGT. Trimming took off 1 base at V and 2 bases at J, with 8 bases between the two ends. The CDR3 contains 14 residues. CDR3 nucleotide sequence: TGTGCCAGCAGTGAAGATTACTTTCAAGAGACCCAGTACTTC. Amino acid sequence: CASSEDYFQETQYF.

The chain couples TRBV27 to TRBJ1-5, with TRBD1 matching over 7 bases. This CDR3 comprises 14 residues. The germline V gene encodes CDR1 MNHEY and CDR2 SMNVEV (reference sequence). The J segment lost 6 bases and the V segment lost 6 bases, leaving 8 bases of the junction unmatched. For the CDR3, the DNA is TGTGCCAGCAGATCGACAGGGACGGGTCAGCCCCAGCATTTT. This encodes CASRSTGTGQPQHF.

The genes are TRBV6-5 and TRBJ2-5, with D perhaps matching TRBD1 (5 bases). The CDR3 is 11 amino acids. V gave up 8 bases and J gave up 4 bases, with 8 bases separating them. Per germline, CDR1 MNHEY and CDR2 SVGAGI. CDR3 in amino acids: CASGAAETQYF. Here the CDR3 DNA reads TGTGCCAGCGGGGCAGCAGAGACCCAGTACTTC.